This entry features one TCR beta chain sequence. TCRdb used MiXCR to reprocess the 5' RACE reads, holding one entry per CDR3 protein. The sample consists of 450,000 or so distinct CDR3 sequences, 20% to 30% of them appearing once. The data were taken from a study of identical twins. The same data also went into a second study, on T cells expressing NK-cell markers. From that study: NKG2C+ dominant clonotype frequencies in six donors were about 1.0-8% of CD8+ T cells.

This clonotype originated in a young woman in good health. Sequenced material: CD4+ T cells sorted from blood.

The CDR3 loop is CASSLAFSGAYNEQFF. The CDR3 DNA reads TGTGCCAGCAGCTTAGCGTTTAGCGGGGCCTACAATGAGCAGTTCTTC. The chain joins TRBV7-2 to TRBJ2-1; 8 bases align to TRBD2. V shed 0 bases and J 2 bases; nucleotides not matched to a gene: 3. The CDR3 contains 16 residues. Germline loops: CDR1 SGHTA, CDR2 FQGNSA. Full variable domain (outside the CDR3, taken from reference TRBV7-2 and TRBJ2-1): GAGVSQSPSNKVTEKGKDVELRCDPISGHTALYWYRQSLGQGLEFLIYFQGNSAPDKSGLPSDRFSAERTGGSVSTLTIQRTQQEDSAVYLCASSLAFSGAYNEQFFGPGTRLTVL.